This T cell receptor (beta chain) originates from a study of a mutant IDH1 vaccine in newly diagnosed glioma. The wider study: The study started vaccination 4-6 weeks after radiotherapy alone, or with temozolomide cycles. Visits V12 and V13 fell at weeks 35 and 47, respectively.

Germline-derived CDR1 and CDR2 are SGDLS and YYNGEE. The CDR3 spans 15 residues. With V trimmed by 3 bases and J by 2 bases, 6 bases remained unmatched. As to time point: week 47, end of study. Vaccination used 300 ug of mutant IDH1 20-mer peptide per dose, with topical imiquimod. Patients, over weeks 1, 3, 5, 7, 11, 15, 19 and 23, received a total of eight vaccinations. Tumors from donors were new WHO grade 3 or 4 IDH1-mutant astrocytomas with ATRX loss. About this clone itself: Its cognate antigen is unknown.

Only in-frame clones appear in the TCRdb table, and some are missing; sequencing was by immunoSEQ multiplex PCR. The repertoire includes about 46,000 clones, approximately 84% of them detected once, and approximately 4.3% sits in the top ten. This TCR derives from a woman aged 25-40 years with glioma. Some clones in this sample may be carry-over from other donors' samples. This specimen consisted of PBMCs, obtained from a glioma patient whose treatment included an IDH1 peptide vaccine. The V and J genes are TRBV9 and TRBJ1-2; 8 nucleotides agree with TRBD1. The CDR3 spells CASSGEDRVNYGYTF. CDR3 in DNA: TGTGCCAGCAGCGGAGAGGACAGGGTAAACTATGGCTACACCTTC. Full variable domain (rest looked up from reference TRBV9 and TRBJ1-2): DSGVTQTPKHLITATGQRVTLRCSPRSGDLSVYWYQQSLDQGLQFLIQYYNGEERAKGNILERFSAQQFPDLHSELNLSSLELGDSALYFCASSGEDRVNYGYTFGSGTRLTVV.